This TCR beta chain was obtained from a study of cytomegalovirus exposure and HLA in healthy donors. Researchers ran the PCR with 60 Vbeta and 13 Jbeta primers. Sequenced by immunoSEQ multiplex PCR; TCRdb stores in-frame clones only, minus some. The sample includes some 160,000 clones, approximately 83% seen only once; the top ten take 1.5%. CDR3 length: 16 amino acids. Germline lookup yields CDR1 PRHDT and CDR2 FYEKMQ (reference sequence). The ends were cut back, 5 bases at V and 3 bases at J, with 18 bases in the middle. Sequencing input: PBMCs. The sequence was obtained from a woman aged 18-30 years in good health and CMV-seronegative. The chain employs TRBV13 and TRBJ2-3, with D possibly being TRBD2 (5 bases). The CDR3 loop reads CASSPTGVQGTDTQYF. DNA of the CDR3: TGTGCCAGCAGCCCTACCGGGGTTCAAGGGACAGATACGCAGTATTTT. The full variable domain, completed using reference TRBV13 and TRBJ2-3, is AAGVIQSPRHLIKEKRETATLKCYPIPRHDTVYWYQQGPGQDPQFLISFYEKMQSDKGSIPDRFSAQQFSDYHSELNMSSLELGDSALYFCASSPTGVQGTDTQYFGPGTRLTVL.